This T cell receptor (beta chain) stems from a study of CD8 T cells in Susac syndrome. The CD8+ and CD4+ T cells were negatively isolated, with the TEMRA cells enriched by FACS. cDNA came from about 0.51 to 1 ug RNA primed by random hexamers. Across 54 Vbeta and 13 Jbeta, immunoSEQ multiplex PCR amplified TCR beta CDR3. One entry per CDR3 protein, called by TCRdb with MiXCR from the immunoSEQ multiplex PCR reads. The data contain roughly 400,000 distinct CDR3 sequences, approximately 89% of them seen just once; the ten biggest clones take up approximately 0.11%. About this clonotype: The antigen is unknown.

Overall study results and limits: It was acknowledged by the study that relatively few individuals were included in its TCR sequencing and HLA analysis.

V was cut by 0 bases and J by 1 base, with 7 bases left in between. The CDR3 is 16 amino acids. CDR1 and CDR2 from the germline V gene are MNHEY and SMNVEV (reference sequence). The TCR was taken from a human donor with multiple sclerosis. The V and J genes are TRBV27 and TRBJ2-6; D remains unclear. The sequencing sample was made of CD8+ T cells from PBMCs. This CDR3 reads CASSLSLGSGANVLTF. DNA for the CDR3: TGTGCCAGCAGTTTATCATTGGGATCTGGGGCCAACGTCCTGACTTTC.